The 31 T cell receptor beta chains in this list originate from one sample, sequenced in a study of blood T cell repertoires in COVID-19. Only in-frame clones appear in the TCRdb table, and some are missing; sequencing was by immunoSEQ multiplex PCR. The data hold about 73,000 clones, with about 70% observed a single time. The sample taken for sequencing was peripheral blood. These receptors were taken from a man aged 55 to 70 with acute or convalescent COVID-19.

In its sample, this clone was seen once. The CDR3 nucleotides read TGCAGCGTTGCCGGCGGAGGAGCGGAACAAGAGACCCAGTACTTC. Translating gives CSVAGGGAEQETQYF. The chain carries TRBV29-1 and TRBJ2-5, with D perhaps matching TRBD2 (5 bases). The germline CDR1 and CDR2 sequences are SQVTM and ANQGSEA. Trimming removed 4 bases at V and 2 bases at J, with 17 bases between. This CDR3 has 15 residues.

This chain links TRBV2 with TRBJ2-7, with 12 positions matching TRBD2. Trimming removed 6 bases from V and 3 bases from J; junction bases left unmatched: 3. The CDR3 length is 14 residues. Germline CDR1 reads SNHLY; CDR2 reads FYNNEI. The DNA for the CDR3 is TGTGCCAGCAGATGGACTAGCGGGGACTACGAGCAGTACTTC. Protein sequence: CASRWTSGDYEQYF.

The gene calls are TRBV6-7 and TRBJ1-4, with 8 bases fitting TRBD1. TRBV6-7 is given ORF status, its function remaining uncertain. This CDR3 region has 21 residues. V lost 2 bases and J lost 6; bases outside the gene matches: 23. CDR3 sequence reads: CASSYPATTGDRKHRDEKLFF. The CDR3 DNA is TGTGCCAGCAGTTACCCGGCAACGACAGGGGATCGTAAGCATAGAGATGAAAAACTGTTTTTT.

The V gene is TRBV14, the J gene TRBJ1-1; 9 nucleotides agree with TRBD1. CDR3 size: 15 residues. Germline V lookup: CDR1 SGHDN, CDR2 FVKESK. Losses at the gene ends were 2 bases for V and 6 bases for J; bases not matched to a gene: 7. The CDR3 DNA is TGTGCCAGCAGCCAAATCGGGACAGGGAAGGCTGAAGCTTTCTTT. Protein: CASSQIGTGKAEAFF. The variable domain in full, with the rest retrieved from reference TRBV14 and TRBJ1-1, is EAGVTQFPSHSVIEKGQTVTLRCDPISGHDNLYWYRRVMGKEIKFLLHFVKESKQDESGMPNNRFLAERTGGTYSTLKVQPAELEDSGVYFCASSQIGTGKAEAFFGQGTRLTVV.

This clone was recorded a few times. This chain links TRBV7-2 with TRBJ1-2; D may be TRBD1 (6 bases). V was cut by 5 bases and J by 5 bases, with 18 bases left in between. The CDR3 has 15 amino acids. Germline values: CDR1 SGHTA, CDR2 FQGNSA. CDR3 DNA: TGTGCCAGCAGCCCTACCGGGGGGGCTTGGTATGGCTACACCTTC. Its protein is CASSPTGGAWYGYTF.

V usage is TRBV12-3 or TRBV12-4 and J usage is TRBJ1-1, with a possible D match to TRBD1 (6 bases). The V end lost 6 bases, the J end lost 4 bases, and 12 bases lay between the germline ends. CDR3 length: 13 residues. The CDR3 DNA is TGTGCCAGCAGGAGGGGGGGGGTCACTGAAGCTTTCTTT. It yields the protein CASRRGGVTEAFF.

This clone was seen only a few times. This chain links TRBV29-1 with TRBJ2-7, with D possibly matching TRBD1 (6 bases). V shed 6 bases and J shed 4 bases, with 13 bases lying between them. CDR1 and CDR2 from the germline V gene are SQVTM and ANQGSEA. The CDR3 is made up of 12 amino acids. The CDR3 is CSVASQGYEQYF. The CDR3 bases are TGCAGCGTCGCTTCCCAGGGGTACGAGCAGTACTTC.

This chain links TRBV9 with TRBJ2-1; D unclear. The CDR3 sequence is 15 residues long. Germline CDR1 reads SGDLS; CDR2 reads YYNGEE. V lost 0 bases, J lost 1 base, and 8 bases lay in between. The CDR3 protein is CASSVESSSYNEQFF. Written as DNA, the CDR3 is TGTGCCAGCAGCGTAGAGTCCAGTTCCTACAATGAGCAGTTCTTC.

This clone appeared a few times. The rearrangement joins TRBV5-4 to TRBJ2-2, with D perhaps matching TRBD1 (6 bases). The V and J ends lost 4 bases and 7 bases respectively, with 17 bases between them. The CDR3 runs 15 residues. CDR1 SGHNT and CDR2 YYREEE come from the germline V gene (reference sequence). The CDR3 DNA reads TGTGCCAGCAGCCCCGGACTGGAAGGGGGCGGGGAGCTGTTTTTT. It specifies CASSPGLEGGGELFF.

The chain is built from TRBV13 and TRBJ2-7; possibly TRBD1 for D (5 bases). CDR3 length: 14 residues. Germline values: CDR1 PRHDT, CDR2 FYEKMQ (reference sequence). Trimming removed 2 bases from V and 4 bases from J, with 12 bases in between. CDR3 in amino acids: CASSLKTDMYEQYF. CDR3 sequence (DNA): TGTGCCAGCAGCTTAAAGACAGACATGTACGAGCAGTACTTC.

The V and J genes are TRBV27 and TRBJ1-2, with D possibly matching TRBD1 (6 bases). The V and J ends lost 1 base and 7 bases respectively, with 10 bases between them. The CDR3 consists of 13 residues. Germline V lookup: CDR1 MNHEY, CDR2 SMNVEV (reference sequence). CDR3 in amino acids: CASSLYREGGYTF. DNA of the CDR3: TGTGCCAGCAGTTTATACAGGGAGGGTGGCTACACCTTC.

The rearrangement joins TRBV12-3 or TRBV12-4 to TRBJ1-2, with D possibly TRBD1 on 5 matching bases. V was pared by 3 bases and J by 6 bases, with 11 bases between. This CDR3 has 13 amino acids. In DNA, the CDR3 is TGTGCCAGCAGTTTGTACCTCAGGGATGGCTACACCTTC. Amino acid sequence: CASSLYLRDGYTF.

This clone has just a few counts. The V call is TRBV24-1, the J call TRBJ1-2; D remains ambiguous. CDR3 length: 11 amino acids. V was shortened by 6 bases and J by 7 bases, with 8 bases between the two germline ends. Germline V gene sequence: CDR1 KGHDR, CDR2 SFDVKD. The DNA for the CDR3 is TGTGCCACCAGTTCGGGGTTTGGCTACACCTTC. This gives the protein CATSSGFGYTF.

The V gene is TRBV7-3, the J gene TRBJ1-1; possibly TRBD1 for D (6 bases). The V end was cut by 5 bases, the J end by 6 bases, with 13 bases between. Germline V gene sequence: CDR1 SGHTA, CDR2 FQGTGA. This CDR3 has 13 amino acids. CDR3 sequence: CASSLGRGPEAFF. The CDR3 DNA is TGTGCCAGCAGCCTAGGCAGGGGCCCTGAAGCTTTCTTT.

This clone was seen more than once but under ten times. The CDR3 DNA reads as TGTGCCAGCAGTGAAGCGAGCCCAGGGGACGGCTACACCTTC. Its protein is CASSEASPGDGYTF. This chain uses TRBV6-1 with TRBJ1-2, with D tentatively TRBD1 (6 bases). The CDR3 runs 14 residues. With 0 bases removed from V and 8 bases from J, the gap between germline ends came to 13 bases. Germline loops: CDR1 MNHNS, CDR2 SASEGT.

The chain links TRBV6-2 or TRBV6-3 to TRBJ2-1, with a possible D match to TRBD2 (6 bases). The germline V gene encodes CDR1 MNHEY and CDR2 SVGEGT. V dropped 5 bases and J dropped 5 bases, with 10 bases sitting between them. This CDR3 comprises 13 residues. CDR3 sequence reads: CASSRGRNNEQFF. CDR3 nucleotides: TGTGCCAGCAGTCGGGGGAGGAACAATGAGCAGTTCTTC.

The chain is built from TRBV30 and TRBJ1-1; a possible D gene is TRBD1 (5 bases). This CDR3 has 12 residues. Looked up from germline, CDR1 is GTSNPN and CDR2 is SVGIG (reference sequence). V gave up 4 bases and J gave up 3 bases, with 9 bases separating them. CDR3 nucleotides: TGTGCCTGGAAGGCGGGGCACACTGAAGCTTTCTTT. This gives the protein CAWKAGHTEAFF.

This clone has a single count. The CDR3 DNA sequence: TGTGCCAGCAGGCTGTCAGGGGAGGGCTACACCTTC. Protein sequence: CASRLSGEGYTF. The rearrangement joins TRBV2 to TRBJ1-2; possibly TRBD1 for D (6 bases). Trimming shortened V by 6 bases and J by 8 bases, and 13 bases separated the two germline ends. The germline CDR1 and CDR2 sequences are SNHLY and FYNNEI. The CDR3 sequence is 12 residues long.

As to this clone: A junction end diverges from the germline sequence, so it may reflect a read error. The rearrangement joins TRBV5-4 to TRBJ2-2; 11 bases align to TRBD2. CDR1 SGHNT and CDR2 YYREEE come from the germline V gene (reference sequence). CDR3 length: 16 amino acids. In DNA, the CDR3 is TGTCCCAGCAGCCCGGGGGCCCTAGCGGGGGGCGGGGAGCTGTTTTTT. Amino acid sequence: CPSSPGALAGGGELFF.

The V call is TRBV12-3 or TRBV12-4, the J call TRBJ2-2; D is undetermined. This CDR3 comprises 13 residues. Trimming removed 3 bases at V and 4 bases at J, with 6 bases between. CDR3 amino acids: CASSLGSTGELFF. CDR3 bases: TGTGCCAGCAGTTTGGGCTCCACCGGGGAGCTGTTTTTT.

This clone was recorded at least ten times. The chain joins TRBV5-1 to TRBJ2-7; D might be TRBD2 (6 bases). CDR3 length: 15 amino acids. Germline CDR1 reads SGHRS; CDR2 reads YFSETQ. Trimming cost V 6 bases and J 1 base, with 17 bases left between them. This CDR3 reads CASKRDSESSYEQYF. The CDR3 coding sequence is TGCGCCAGCAAACGGGACTCCGAGAGTTCCTACGAGCAGTACTTC. Full variable domain (rest looked up from reference TRBV5-1 and TRBJ2-7): KAGVTQTPRYLIKTRGQQVTLSCSPISGHRSVSWYQQTPGQGLQFLFEYFSETQRNKGNFPGRFSGRQFSNSRSEMNVSTLELGDSALYLCASKRDSESSYEQYFGPGTRLTVT.

This chain uses TRBV2 with TRBJ1-1, with D unclear. The germline CDR1 and CDR2 sequences are SNHLY and FYNNEI. Trimming pared 3 bases from V and 8 bases from J, leaving 10 bases between. The CDR3 has 12 amino acids. CDR3 region: CASSERRAEAFF. The CDR3 DNA reads as TGTGCCAGCAGTGAGAGGAGGGCCGAAGCTTTCTTT.

The CDR3 sequence is CASSPRRGIYEQYF. The DNA for the CDR3 is TGCGCCAGCAGCCCCCGTAGGGGGATCTACGAGCAGTACTTC. The chain carries TRBV5-1 and TRBJ2-7, with a weak D call TRBD1 (6 bases). The CDR3 has 14 residues. The germline gives CDR1 SGHRS, CDR2 YFSETQ. V shed 4 bases and J shed 3 bases, with 14 bases lying between them.

DNA for the CDR3: TGTGCCAGTATACCTAACTCTGGAAACACCATATATTTT. Its translation: CASIPNSGNTIYF. This sequence joins TRBV19 and TRBJ1-3; D unresolved. The CDR3 covers 13 residues. Trimming stripped 7 bases from V and 0 bases from J, with 7 bases between. Germline-derived CDR1 and CDR2 are LNHDA and SQIVND (reference sequence).

The chain links TRBV23-1 to TRBJ1-1; tentative D call: TRBD1 (5 bases). TRBV23-1 is filed as an ORF, its function uncertain. V gave up 6 bases and J gave up 0 bases, with 20 bases separating them. The CDR3 covers 17 residues. The CDR3 is CASSHPQATLMNTEAFF. In DNA form, the CDR3 reads TGCGCCAGCAGCCACCCACAGGCTACCTTGATGAACACTGAAGCTTTCTTT.

This clone occurred once. V is TRBV11-2 and J is TRBJ2-5; D is unclear. Germline loops: CDR1 SGHAT, CDR2 FQNNGV. The CDR3 is 11 residues long. The germline V and J ends were trimmed by 5 bases and 5 bases, with 6 bases remaining between them. DNA for the CDR3: TGTGCCAGCAGCCTCTCGGAGACCCAGTACTTC. Translating gives CASSLSETQYF.

Only one count was recorded for this clone. The rearrangement links TRBV14 to TRBJ2-5, with 9 positions matching TRBD2. The CDR3 extends over 15 amino acids. J lost 5 bases, V lost 4 bases, and 8 bases had no gene match. CDR1 is SGHDN, CDR2 FVKESK, per germline. The CDR3 sequence is CASSPVAGGVETQYF. For the CDR3, the DNA is TGTGCCAGCAGCCCCGTTGCGGGAGGGGTGGAGACCCAGTACTTC. The full variable domain, in which reference TRBV14 and TRBJ2-5 provide the parts outside the CDR3, is EAGVTQFPSHSVIEKGQTVTLRCDPISGHDNLYWYRRVMGKEIKFLLHFVKESKQDESGMPNNRFLAERTGGTYSTLKVQPAELEDSGVYFCASSPVAGGVETQYFGPGTRLLVL.

The chain uses TRBV9 and TRBJ2-1, with D maybe TRBD1 (5 bases). CDR3 length: 14 residues. Looked up from germline, CDR1 is SGDLS and CDR2 is YYNGEE. V gave up 3 bases and J gave up 5 bases, with 12 bases separating them. CDR3: CASSARLGDNEQFF. The CDR3 bases are TGTGCCAGCAGCGCGAGGCTAGGGGACAATGAGCAGTTCTTC.

CDR3 DNA sequence: TGTGCCAGCAGTTCGGGACTAGCGGGGCCCCACTTTAGTGAGCAGTTCTTC. Protein sequence: CASSSGLAGPHFSEQFF. This rearrangement joins TRBV28 to TRBJ2-1; 13 bases agree with TRBD2. This CDR3 spans 17 amino acids. Trimming cost V 4 bases and J 9 bases; bases outside gene matches: 12. Germline V gene data show CDR1 as MDHEN and CDR2 as SYDVKM.

There are a few counts of this clone. The V and J genes are TRBV5-1 and TRBJ2-3; a weak D match, TRBD2 (7 bases). Between the trimmed V and J ends, which lost 1 base and 0 bases, there was a span of 21 bases. The CDR3 totals 19 residues. Germline CDR1 SGHRS, CDR2 YFSETQ. DNA for the CDR3: TGCGCCAGCAGCTTGACCGTGGGCGGGGGCCTTTCTAGCACAGATACGCAGTATTTT. As protein: CASSLTVGGGLSSTDTQYF.

J is TRBJ2-1 and V is TRBV9; a possible D gene is TRBD2 (6 bases). Per the germline V gene, CDR1 is SGDLS and CDR2 is YYNGEE. V lost 3 bases and J lost 7, with 11 bases in between. The CDR3 has 13 residues. Here the CDR3 reads CASSEGLLNEQFF. DNA of the CDR3: TGTGCCAGCAGCGAGGGACTCCTAAATGAGCAGTTCTTC.